The present T cell receptor beta chain was sequenced within a study of a mutant IDH1 vaccine in newly diagnosed glioma. Looking at the study overall: Either 4-6 weeks after radiotherapy alone or alongside temozolomide, vaccination was begun.

This clone was seen a single time. The target antigen is unknown. Time point denoted: week 47, end of study. The study gave 300 ug of mutant IDH1 20-mer peptide per vaccine dose, with topical imiquimod. The CDR3 extends over 18 amino acids. Germline trimming cut 0 bases from V and 4 bases from J; bases unmatched to any gene: 11. The germline gives CDR1 SGDLS, CDR2 YYNGEE. The repertoire was sequenced with immunoSEQ multiplex PCR; TCRdb's copy has only in-frame clones and lacks some. The sample has approximately 50,000 clones, less than 85% seen once. The source is a woman aged 40 to 50 with glioma. Some clones in this sample may be carry-over from other donors' samples. The specimen comprised PBMCs, sampled from a glioma patient whose treatment included an IDH1 peptide vaccine. This chain uses TRBV9 with TRBJ2-5, with 11 bases matching TRBD2. CDR3 residues: CASSVAPSGGLGRETQYF. CDR3 in DNA: TGTGCCAGCAGCGTAGCCCCTAGCGGGGGGCTAGGTAGAGAGACCCAGTACTTC.